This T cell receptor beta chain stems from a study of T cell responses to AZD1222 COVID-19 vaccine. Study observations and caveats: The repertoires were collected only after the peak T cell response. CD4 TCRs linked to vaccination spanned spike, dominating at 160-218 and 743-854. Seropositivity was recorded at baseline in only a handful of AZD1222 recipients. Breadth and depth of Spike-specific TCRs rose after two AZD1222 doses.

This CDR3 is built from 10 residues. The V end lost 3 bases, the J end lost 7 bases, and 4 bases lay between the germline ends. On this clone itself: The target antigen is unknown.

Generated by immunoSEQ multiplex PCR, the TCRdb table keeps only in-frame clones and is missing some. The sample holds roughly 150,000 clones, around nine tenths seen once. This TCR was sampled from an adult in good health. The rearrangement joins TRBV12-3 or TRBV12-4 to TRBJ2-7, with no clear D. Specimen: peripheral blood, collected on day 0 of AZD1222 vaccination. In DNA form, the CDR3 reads TGTGCCAGCAGTTTTGATGAGCAGTACTTC. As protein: CASSFDEQYF.